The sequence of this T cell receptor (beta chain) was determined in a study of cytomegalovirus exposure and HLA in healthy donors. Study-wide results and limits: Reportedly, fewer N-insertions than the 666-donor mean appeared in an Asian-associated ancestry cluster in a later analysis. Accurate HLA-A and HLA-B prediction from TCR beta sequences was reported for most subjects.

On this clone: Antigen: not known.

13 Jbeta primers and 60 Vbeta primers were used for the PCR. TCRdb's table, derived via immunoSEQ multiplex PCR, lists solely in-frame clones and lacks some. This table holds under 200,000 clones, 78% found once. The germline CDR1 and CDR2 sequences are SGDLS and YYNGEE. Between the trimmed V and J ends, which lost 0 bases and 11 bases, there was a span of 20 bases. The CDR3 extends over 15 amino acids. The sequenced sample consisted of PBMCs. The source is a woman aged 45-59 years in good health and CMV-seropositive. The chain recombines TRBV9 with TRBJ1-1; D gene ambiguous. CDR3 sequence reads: CASSVAEVSPVSAFF. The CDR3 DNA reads TGTGCCAGCAGCGTAGCTGAGGTATCTCCAGTGTCGGCTTTCTTT.